The sequence of this T cell receptor beta chain was determined in a study of blood T cell repertoires in COVID-19 (dated by TCRdb to between 2020 and 2021). About the full investigation: The collaborator samples originated in the United States, Italy and Spain and spanned the acute and convalescent phases of COVID-19. The prospective study material was composed of cDNA or gDNA derived from T cells, B-cell-depleted T cells, or PBMCs. The dataset comprised deeply sampled blood TCRbeta repertoires from subjects exposed to, actively infected with, or recovered from COVID-19. The repertoires were released in a freely available public database meant as a resource for research on the immune response to SARS-CoV-2. The samples were drawn from two sources: the first 160 participants of the ongoing ImmuneRACE study, and approximately 1,300 subjects contributed by 6 global collaborators. Nearly every sample came with metadata listing a de-identified subject ID, COVID-19 status, age in years and sex. Where available, HLA class I and class II types were taken from metadata supplied by the sample provider and were not determined by assay-based typing.

The study at large found these results: Clinical and demographic metadata were provided uncurated, with the amount varying by source and participant.

Regarding this clone: Its antigen remains unidentified. Base qualities were left out, and no much larger clone turns up one base away.

CDR3 length: 15 amino acids, cysteine to phenylalanine. Just CDR3 DNA is preserved here, 45 bases in frame from base 1. Reading the germline V gene gives CDR1 MNHNS and CDR2 SASEGT. V and J are truncated by 2 bases and 0 bases respectively, leaving an intervening sequence of 8 bases. The immunoSEQ Assay, a bias-controlled multiplex PCR, was used to amplify TCRbeta CDR3 regions from genomic DNA. The authors' analysis ran thus. The number of nucleated cells in each sample was estimated by amplification of reference gene primers within the assay. To quantify the absolute abundance of each unique TCRbeta CDR3 rearrangement, sequence reads were collapsed and filtered. For each sample, productive Simpson clonality was calculated as the square root of Simpson's diversity index across productive rearrangements. In TCRdb, the immuneACCESS table is reduced to in-frame sequences with V and J assigned. These tables do not hold every clone; where another copy was compared, an unresolved V gene accounts for under half, and the others remain unexplained. Clonal size and the V and J genes are those of that table, whereas D and trimming came from the DNA. For this sample the table gives over 200,000 clones, of which 84% were detected only once. The top ten hold around 2% of the sample.

In the prospective study, participants were 18 to 89 years old, resided in about two dozen geographic areas of the United States, and were enrolled through a virtual design. Cohort assignment in the prospective study relied on participant-reported clinical history from a screening survey and a study questionnaire. Recovered participants in ImmuneRACE Cohort 3 were defined as having two consecutive negative NP/OP PCR tests, clearance from a healthcare professional, or resolution of symptoms. In the prospective study, whole blood, serum and a nasopharyngeal or oropharyngeal swab were collected from each participant by mobile phlebotomists. Additional blood draws and questionnaires over an approximately 2-month period could optionally be provided by prospective study participants. Blood samples from the prospective study were shipped frozen or at room temperature prior to DNA extraction.

Sequenced: PBMCs or T cells enriched from blood (not recorded which). The receptor chain draws on TRBV6-1 and TRBJ1-3; no D gene call is confident. The sequence was obtained from a man between 60 and 75 years old who had recovered from COVID-19. This receptor carries the CDR3 CASSEMSSSGNTIYF. At the DNA level, the sequence is TGTGCCAGCAGTGAAATGTCCAGCTCTGGAAACACCATATATTTT.